Below, one T cell receptor beta chain is given with its context. The CDR3 contains 15 residues. CDR1 and CDR2 from the germline V gene are SGHRS and YFSETQ. V was pared by 5 bases and J by 3 bases, with 17 bases between. Here immunoSEQ multiplex PCR was the method, and the copy in TCRdb shows in-frame clones only, minus some. This sample has about 240,000 clones, with about 84% found just once. These data are taken from a study of blood T cell repertoires in COVID-19. Study-level information: The United States, Italy and Spain were the sources of the acute and convalescent COVID-19 samples.

Material for sequencing was peripheral blood. The chain employs TRBV5-1 and TRBJ1-1, with D perhaps TRBD1 (5 bases). This TCR derives from a man older than 75 with acute or convalescent COVID-19. The CDR3 nucleotides read TGCGCCAGCAGTCCGGCGGGAGGAGGGGACACTGAAGCTTTCTTT. Protein sequence: CASSPAGGGDTEAFF.